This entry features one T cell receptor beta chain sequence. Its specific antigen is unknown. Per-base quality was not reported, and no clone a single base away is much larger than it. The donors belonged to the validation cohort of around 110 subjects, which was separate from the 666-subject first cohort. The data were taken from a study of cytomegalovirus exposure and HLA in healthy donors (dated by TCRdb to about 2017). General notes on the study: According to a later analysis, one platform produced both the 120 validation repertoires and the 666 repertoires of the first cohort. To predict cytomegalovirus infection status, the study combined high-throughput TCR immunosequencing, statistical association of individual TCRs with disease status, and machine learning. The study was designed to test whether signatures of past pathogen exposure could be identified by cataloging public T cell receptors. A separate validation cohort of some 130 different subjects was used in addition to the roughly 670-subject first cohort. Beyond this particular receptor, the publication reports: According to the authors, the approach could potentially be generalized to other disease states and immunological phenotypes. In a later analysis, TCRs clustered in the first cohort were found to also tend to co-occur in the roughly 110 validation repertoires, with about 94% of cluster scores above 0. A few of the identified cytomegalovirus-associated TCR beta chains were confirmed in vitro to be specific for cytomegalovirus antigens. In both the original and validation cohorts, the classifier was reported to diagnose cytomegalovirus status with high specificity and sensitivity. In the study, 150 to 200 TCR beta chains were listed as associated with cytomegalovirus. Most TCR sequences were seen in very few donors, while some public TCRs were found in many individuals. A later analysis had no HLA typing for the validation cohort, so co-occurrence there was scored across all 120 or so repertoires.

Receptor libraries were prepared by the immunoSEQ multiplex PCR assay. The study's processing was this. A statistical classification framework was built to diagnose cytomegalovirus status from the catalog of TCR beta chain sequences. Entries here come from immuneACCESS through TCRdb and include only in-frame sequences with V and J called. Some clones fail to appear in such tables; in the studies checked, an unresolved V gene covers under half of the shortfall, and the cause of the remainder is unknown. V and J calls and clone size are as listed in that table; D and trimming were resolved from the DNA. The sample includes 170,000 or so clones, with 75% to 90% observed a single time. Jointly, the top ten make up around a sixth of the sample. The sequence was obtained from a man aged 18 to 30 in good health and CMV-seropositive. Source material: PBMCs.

CDR3 loop: CASSPIGLAGPWGEQYF. The sequenced DNA: TGTGCCAGCAGTCCCATTGGACTAGCGGGGCCATGGGGGGAGCAGTACTTC. The chain joins TRBV27 to TRBJ2-7; 12 middle bases align to TRBD2. CDR1 and CDR2 (MNHEY, SMNVEV) derive from the germline V gene (reference sequence). Relative to germline, V is missing 5 bases and J is missing 7 bases, with 15 bases of the junction outside any gene match. The CDR3 numbers 17 residues from cysteine through phenylalanine. The entry retains the CDR3 DNA only, 51 bases that are in frame from base 1.